What follows describes a single TCR beta chain. This entry belongs to a study of shared clonotypes between healthy human individuals. Deep was the level used in running the assay. Under the authors' procedure: ImmunoSEQ output held junction-only sequences without quality scores, so filtering differed. Clones were sequenced by immunoSEQ multiplex PCR, and TCRdb holds only the in-frame ones, with some missing. D and trimming come from the DNA, and the V and J calls and clone size come from that table. The repertoire holds roughly 1,600,000 clones, with 98% as singletons. The investigators split CD4+ cells into a CD45RA+ naive subset and a CD45RA-negative memory subset. The sequence came from a man aged 25-45 years in good health. Sequencing was carried out using naive CD4+ T cells sorted from blood. Regarding subset: CD45RA+ positively selected.

CDR3 DNA: TGCGCCAGCAGCTTGCCCCAAAGAACAGGGGGCAGCAATCAGCCCCAGCATTTT. Amino acid sequence: CASSLPQRTGGSNQPQHF. The gene calls are TRBV5-1 and TRBJ1-5; 9 positions agree with TRBD1. The CDR3 extends over 18 amino acids. The germline V gene has CDR1 SGHRS and CDR2 YFSETQ. V was pared by 1 base and J by 1 base, with 9 bases of the junction left unmatched.